Detailed here is one T cell receptor beta chain. The data were obtained in a study of cytomegalovirus exposure and HLA in healthy donors. The PCR made use of 60 Vbeta and 13 Jbeta primers. Method: immunoSEQ multiplex PCR; TCRdb's copy keeps in-frame clones and lacks some. The sample consists of 100,000 or so clones, about 76% of them appearing once. The CDR3 has 15 residues. CDR1 and CDR2 (germline): LGHNA, YSLEER. The junction had 3 bases not matched to a gene; V was cut back by 1 base and J by 7 bases. V gene TRBV4-3 combines with J gene TRBJ1-4; 10 bases align to TRBD1. Input material: PBMCs. This TCR derives from a man in his thirties or forties in good health and CMV-seropositive. In nucleotides, the CDR3 is TGCGCCAGCAGCCAAGGACAGGGGGCAGGTGAAAAACTGTTTTTT. Amino acid sequence: CASSQGQGAGEKLFF.